The present entry profiles one T cell receptor beta chain with its context. Its antigen is not identified. Germline-derived CDR1 and CDR2 are SGHTS and YDEGEE. This CDR3 comprises 11 residues. V was pared by 4 bases and J by 0 bases, with 2 bases between. The sample originates from a study of T cell clonotyping in hematopoietic cell transplantation. Notes on the study in general: Few recipient clonotypes overlapped donors; over 95% were de novo at given depth.

The assay was immunoSEQ multiplex PCR, and TCRdb's table has in-frame clones only and misses some. The table shows about 16,000 clones, with approximately 85% occurring only once. The V and J genes are TRBV5-8 and TRBJ2-7; D not resolved. The clonotype was recovered from a woman aged 40 to 55 in good health. Some clones in this sample may be carry-over from other donors' samples. The sequenced material came from peripheral blood mononuclear cells. The CDR3 reads CASSPSYEQYF. The CDR3 bases are TGTGCCAGCAGCCCCTCCTACGAGCAGTACTTC.